This is a list of T cell receptor beta chains from one sample in a study of blood T cell repertoires in COVID-19. Libraries were prepared by immunoSEQ multiplex PCR; TCRdb keeps only in-frame clonotypes and omits some of them. The sample has 150,000 to 200,000 clones, 80% to 90% seen once. The sequencing sample was made of peripheral blood. The receptors shown here come from a man in his fifties or sixties with acute or convalescent COVID-19. Each CDR3 is given with its conserved first and last residue. Each record gives: clone size, J gene, D gene, V gene, CDR3 DNA, CDR3 protein. D genes are given only for firm matches. For some rows the clone size is stated as once, few or many, or as a class when expanded; others skip it.

- | TRBJ1-5 | - | TRBV21-1 | TGTGCCAGCAGCTCAAATCGGGCTGACAGGGGTCATAGCAATCAGCCCCAGCATTTT | CASSSNRADRGHSNQPQHF
- | TRBJ2-2 | - | TRBV7-8 | TGTGCCAGCAAGTTCGGGTGGACCGGGGAGCTGTTTTTT | CASKFGWTGELFF
- | TRBJ2-6 | TRBD1 | TRBV7-9 | TGTGCCAGCAGCACCGGGACAGGGTTTTCTGGGGCCAACGTCCTGACTTTC | CASSTGTGFSGANVLTF
- | TRBJ2-7 | TRBD1 | TRBV5-5 | TGTGCCAGCAGCTGGACAGGGAGCTCCTACGAGCAGTACTTC | CASSWTGSSYEQYF
few | TRBJ2-2 | - | TRBV3-1/TRBV3-2 | TGTGCCAGCAGCCAATGGGGGCCGGGAGAGCTGTTTTTT | CASSQWGPGELFF
- | TRBJ1-4 | - | TRBV28 | TGTGCCAGCTCCCGGGGTCAGACTTATGAAAAACTGTTTTTT | CASSRGQTYEKLFF
- | TRBJ2-5 | TRBD1 | TRBV28 | TGTGCCAGCAGTCTACGGACAGGGGCAGAGACCCAGTACTTC | CASSLRTGAETQYF
- | TRBJ1-4 | TRBD1 | TRBV5-1 | TGCGCCAGCAGCGCCCGGGACAGGGGTGAAAAACTGTTTTTT | CASSARDRGEKLFF
- | TRBJ2-1 | TRBD2 | TRBV4-1 | TGCGCCAGCAGGATCGGTGATAGCGGGAGGGGCAATGAGCAGTTCTTC | CASRIGDSGRGNEQFF
once | TRBJ1-2 | - | TRBV11-2 | TGTGCCAGCAGCGCCACCCGCGGATCTAACTATGGCTACACCTTC | CASSATRGSNYGYTF
- | TRBJ1-1 | - | TRBV25-1 | TGTGCCAGCAGTGAATTTCGGGGAGGGGACACTGAAGCTTTCTTT | CASSEFRGGDTEAFF
- | TRBJ2-7 | TRBD1 | TRBV5-4 | TGTGCCAGCAGCTTGGACAGGGGCTACGAGCAGTACTTC | CASSLDRGYEQYF
few | TRBJ2-7 | TRBD2 | TRBV5-1 | TGCGCCAGCAGCTTAATAGCGGGACCCACCTACGAGCAGTACTTC | CASSLIAGPTYEQYF
- | TRBJ1-5 | TRBD1 | TRBV6-5 | TGTGCCAGCAGTCTGGGACAGGGAGAGCAGCCCCAGCATTTT | CASSLGQGEQPQHF
- | TRBJ1-2 | - | TRBV13 | TGTGCCAGCAGCTTTCCCGGGGGTGATGGCTACACCTTC | CASSFPGGDGYTF
- | TRBJ2-1 | - | TRBV3-1/TRBV3-2 | TGTGCCAGCAGCCAAGAGGTGGGGGGGCAGTTCTTC | CASSQEVGGQFF
- | TRBJ2-7 | - | TRBV10-3 | TGTGCCATCAGTGACACAGAACAGGGGCAGTACTTC | CAISDTEQGQYF
few | TRBJ1-2 | TRBD1 | TRBV6-5 | TGTGCCAGCAGTTCACAGGGGGCGCTTAATGGCTACACCTTC | CASSSQGALNGYTF
- | TRBJ2-7 | TRBD2 | TRBV5-1 | TGCGCCAGCAGACTTGGGGCCGCCGGGGGGACCTACGAGCAGTACTTC | CASRLGAAGGTYEQYF
- | TRBJ1-4 | TRBD1 | TRBV28 | TGTGCCAGCCGCCTCGGAGCCCAGGGGGGAAAACTGTTTTTT | CASRLGAQGGKLFF
- | TRBJ1-2 | - | TRBV6-5 | TGTGCCAGCAGTCCCGGGTTAGCCCGGGGCTACACCTTC | CASSPGLARGYTF
- | TRBJ2-1 | TRBD1 | TRBV9 | TGTGCCAGCAGCCCTAACACACAGGGGTACAACAATGAGCAGTTCTTC | CASSPNTQGYNNEQFF
many | TRBJ2-7 | - | TRBV19 | TGTGCCAGTAGTGTGCGACTGGCTGGGGAGCAGTACTTC | CASSVRLAGEQYF
- | TRBJ2-3 | TRBD2 | TRBV9 | TGTGCCAGCAGCGCCAGACTAGCGGGAGGTACAGATACGCAGTATTTT | CASSARLAGGTDTQYF
- | TRBJ2-2 | - | TRBV7-3 | TGTGCCAGCAGCCCCGTAGCGGAGAACACCGGGGAGCTGTTTTTT | CASSPVAENTGELFF
- | TRBJ2-7 | TRBD1 | TRBV6-5 | TGTGCCAGCAGGGGACAGGGGGGCCCCTACGAGCAGTACTTC | CASRGQGGPYEQYF
- | TRBJ1-3 | - | TRBV4-1 | TGCGCCAGCAGCCAATCGGGGTCCTACACCATATATTTT | CASSQSGSYTIYF
- | TRBJ1-5 | TRBD1 | TRBV2 | TGTGCCAGCAGTGAAGGGACAGGGGGCGGGCAGCCCCAGCATTTT | CASSEGTGGGQPQHF
- | TRBJ2-3 | - | TRBV6-5 | TGTGCCAGCAGTAACCGGGACTCTGGCACAGATACGCAGTATTTT | CASSNRDSGTDTQYF
once | TRBJ2-1 | TRBD2 | TRBV7-3 | TGTGCCAGCAGCCCTTCAACTAGCGGGAGTTTCGATGAGCAGTTCTTC | CASSPSTSGSFDEQFF
- | TRBJ2-1 | - | TRBV5-4 | TGTGCCAGCAGCTTGGATGCGGAGCCCCCAAAGTTCTTC | CASSLDAEPPKFF
- | TRBJ1-2 | - | TRBV19 | TGTGCCAGTAGTATCCGAAAGTCAGGGCATGGCTACACCTTC | CASSIRKSGHGYTF
- | TRBJ2-7 | - | TRBV5-1 | TGCGCCAGCAGCTTGGCTGGCAAGTCGATCTACGAGCAGTACTTC | CASSLAGKSIYEQYF
- | TRBJ1-6 | - | TRBV27 | TGTGCCAGCAGTCCGACATTCTATAATTCACCCCTCCACTTT | CASSPTFYNSPLHF
once | TRBJ2-7 | TRBD2 | TRBV28 | TGTGCCAGCGTCACTAGCGGGAGTAGTTACGAGCAGTACTTC | CASVTSGSSYEQYF
- | TRBJ1-6 | - | TRBV11-2 | TGTGCCAGCAGCTCAGTACAGGGTGGGAATTCACCCCTCCACTTT | CASSSVQGGNSPLHF
- | TRBJ2-7 | TRBD2 | TRBV5-1 | TGCGCCAGCAGCTTAGGGACTAGTGTCGTCAACGAGCAGTACTTC | CASSLGTSVVNEQYF
- | TRBJ1-2 | - | TRBV5-1 | TGCGCCAGCAGCTTGGCAGGGTCCTATGGCTACACCTTC | CASSLAGSYGYTF
- | TRBJ2-7 | TRBD1 | TRBV5-1 | TGCGCCAGCAGCCCGGGACAGGGGTTTTCCGCAACCTACGAGCAGTACTTC | CASSPGQGFSATYEQYF
few | TRBJ1-5 | - | TRBV3-1/TRBV3-2 | TGTGCCAGCAGTTTCGAGGGCAATCAGCCCCAGCATTTT | CASSFEGNQPQHF
few | TRBJ2-1 | TRBD2 | TRBV7-2 | TGTGCCAGCAGCCTGGAGCGGGAGTGGAATGAGCAGTTCTTC | CASSLEREWNEQFF
- | TRBJ2-3 | TRBD2 | TRBV14 | TGTGCCAGCAGCTACGGGACTATGACAGATACGCAGTATTTT | CASSYGTMTDTQYF
- | TRBJ2-1 | - | TRBV12-5 | TGTGCTAGTGGTTTGGTGGGGCAGGGCGAGAATGAGCAGTTCTTC | CASGLVGQGENEQFF
- | TRBJ1-5 | TRBD1 | TRBV2 | TGTGCCAGCAGTAGGGGGCGCCGACAGCCCCAGCATTTT | CASSRGRRQPQHF
- | TRBJ2-7 | - | TRBV5-5 | TGTGCCAGCATCAGGGGTCCCCACGAGCAGTACTTC | CASIRGPHEQYF
- | TRBJ2-5 | TRBD2 | TRBV27 | TGTGCCAGCAGGCACGATCCCGGGGAGGGGTGGGAGACCCAGTACTTC | CASRHDPGEGWETQYF
- | TRBJ2-2 | - | TRBV2 | TGTGCCAGCAGTGAGTTGGTGCGCACCGGGGAGCTGTTTTTT | CASSELVRTGELFF
- | TRBJ1-2 | - | TRBV10-3 | TGTGCCATACAGGAGAACTATGGCTACACCTTC | CAIQENYGYTF
- | TRBJ2-5 | TRBD1 | TRBV13 | TGTGCCAGCAGACGGACAGGGGGTGAGGAGACCCAGTACTTC | CASRRTGGEETQYF
- | TRBJ2-3 | - | TRBV3-1/TRBV3-2 | TGTGCCAGCAGCCAAGATCTAGGCAGTTCCACAGATACGCAGTATTTT | CASSQDLGSSTDTQYF
few | TRBJ1-2 | TRBD1 | TRBV5-1 | TGCGCCAGCAGCTCAACAGGGGAATATGGCTACACCTTC | CASSSTGEYGYTF
- | TRBJ2-7 | - | TRBV6-5 | TGTGCCAGTCAACACTACGAGCAGTACTTC | CASQHYEQYF
- | TRBJ1-5 | - | TRBV18 | TGTGCCAGCTCACCTTCGTATAGCAATCAGCCCCAGCATTTT | CASSPSYSNQPQHF
- | TRBJ1-2 | - | TRBV24-1 | TGTGCCACCAGTGATGAGAAGAGCTATGGCTACACCTTC | CATSDEKSYGYTF
- | TRBJ2-5 | - | TRBV30 | TGTGCCTGGGGTCACGGAGGGGTGACCCAGTACTTC | CAWGHGGVTQYF
medium-sized | TRBJ1-1 | - | TRBV19 | TGTGCCAGTATCAACAGGGATATAGCGCAACCGAACACTGAAGCTTTCTTT | CASINRDIAQPNTEAFF